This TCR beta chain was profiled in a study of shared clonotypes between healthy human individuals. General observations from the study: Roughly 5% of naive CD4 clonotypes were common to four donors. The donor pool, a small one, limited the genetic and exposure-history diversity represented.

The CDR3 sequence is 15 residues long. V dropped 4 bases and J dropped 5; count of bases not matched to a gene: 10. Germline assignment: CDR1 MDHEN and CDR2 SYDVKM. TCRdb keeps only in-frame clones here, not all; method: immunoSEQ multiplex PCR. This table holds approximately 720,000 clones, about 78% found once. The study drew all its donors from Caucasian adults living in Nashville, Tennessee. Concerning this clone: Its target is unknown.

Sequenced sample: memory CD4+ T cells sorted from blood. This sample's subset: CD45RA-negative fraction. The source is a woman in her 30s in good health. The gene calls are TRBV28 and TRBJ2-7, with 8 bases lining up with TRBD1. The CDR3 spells CASSYRGAGGHEQYF. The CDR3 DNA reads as TGTGCCAGCAGTTACAGAGGGGCAGGGGGCCACGAGCAGTACTTC.